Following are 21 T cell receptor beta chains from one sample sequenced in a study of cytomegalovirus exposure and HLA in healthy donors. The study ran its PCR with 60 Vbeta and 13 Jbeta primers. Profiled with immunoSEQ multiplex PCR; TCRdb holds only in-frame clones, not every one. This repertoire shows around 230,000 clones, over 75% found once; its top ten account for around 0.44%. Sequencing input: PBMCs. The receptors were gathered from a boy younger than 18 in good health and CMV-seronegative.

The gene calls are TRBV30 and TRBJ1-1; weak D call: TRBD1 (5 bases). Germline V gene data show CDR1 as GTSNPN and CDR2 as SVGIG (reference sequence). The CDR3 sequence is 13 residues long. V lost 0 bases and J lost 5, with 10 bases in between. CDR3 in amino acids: CAWSVRGGTEAFF. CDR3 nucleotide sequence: TGTGCCTGGAGTGTGCGGGGGGGTACTGAAGCTTTCTTT.

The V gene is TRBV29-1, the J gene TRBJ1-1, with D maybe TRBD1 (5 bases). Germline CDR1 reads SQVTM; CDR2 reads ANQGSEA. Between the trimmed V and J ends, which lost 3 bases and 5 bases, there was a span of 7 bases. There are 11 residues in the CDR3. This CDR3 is CSVDRATEAFF. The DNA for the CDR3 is TGCAGCGTTGACAGGGCTACTGAAGCTTTCTTT. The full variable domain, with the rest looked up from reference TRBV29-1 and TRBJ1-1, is SAVISQKPSRDICQRGTSLTIQCQVDSQVTMMFWYRQQPGQSLTLIATANQGSEATYESGFVIDKFPISRPNLTFSTLTVSNMSPEDSSIYLCSVDRATEAFFGQGTRLTVV.

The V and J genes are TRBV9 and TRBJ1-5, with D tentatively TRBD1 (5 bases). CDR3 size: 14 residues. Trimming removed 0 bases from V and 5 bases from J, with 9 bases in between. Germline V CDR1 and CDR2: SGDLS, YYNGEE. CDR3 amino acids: CASSVEAGDQPQHF. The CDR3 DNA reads TGTGCCAGCAGCGTAGAGGCGGGGGATCAGCCCCAGCATTTT.

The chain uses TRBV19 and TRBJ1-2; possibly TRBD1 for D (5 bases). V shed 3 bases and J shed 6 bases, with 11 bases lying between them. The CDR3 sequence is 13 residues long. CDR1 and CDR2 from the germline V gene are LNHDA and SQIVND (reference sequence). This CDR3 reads CASSMAGFDGYTF. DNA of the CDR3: TGTGCCAGTAGTATGGCAGGGTTTGATGGCTACACCTTC.

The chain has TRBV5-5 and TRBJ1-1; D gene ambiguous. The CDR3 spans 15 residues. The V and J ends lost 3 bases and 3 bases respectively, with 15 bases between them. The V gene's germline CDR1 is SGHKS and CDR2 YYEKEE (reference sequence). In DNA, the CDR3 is TGTGCCAGCAGCTCGACGGGATCCGGGGACACTGAAGCTTTCTTT. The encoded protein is CASSSTGSGDTEAFF.

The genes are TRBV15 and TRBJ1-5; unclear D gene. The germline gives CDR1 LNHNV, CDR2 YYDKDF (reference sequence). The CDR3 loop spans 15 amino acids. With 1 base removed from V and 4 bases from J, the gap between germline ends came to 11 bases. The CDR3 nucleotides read TGTGCCACCAGCAGAGGGCCGGGAGGGAATCAGCCCCAGCATTTT. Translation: CATSRGPGGNQPQHF.

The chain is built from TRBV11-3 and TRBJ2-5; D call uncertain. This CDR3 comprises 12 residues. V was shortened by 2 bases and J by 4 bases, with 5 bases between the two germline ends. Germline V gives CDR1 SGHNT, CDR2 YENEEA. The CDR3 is CASSLNRETQYF. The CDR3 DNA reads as TGTGCCAGCAGCTTAAATCGAGAGACCCAGTACTTC.

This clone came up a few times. DNA of the CDR3: TGTGCCAGCAGTTCTACAGGGGGGGTGAACACTGAAGCTTTCTTT. Amino acids: CASSSTGGVNTEAFF. The chain uses TRBV6-5 and TRBJ1-1; TRBD1 matches 8 bases. The CDR3 has 15 amino acids. Germline loops: CDR1 MNHEY, CDR2 SVGAGI. After removal of 4 bases from V and 0 bases from J, the junction contained 4 bases not matched to a gene.

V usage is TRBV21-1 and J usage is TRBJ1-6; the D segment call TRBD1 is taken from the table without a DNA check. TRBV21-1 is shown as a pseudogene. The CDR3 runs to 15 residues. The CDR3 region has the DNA TGTGCCAGCAGCAGGCCACAGGGGAGCAGATCACCCCTCCACTTT. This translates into CASSRPQGSRSPLHF.

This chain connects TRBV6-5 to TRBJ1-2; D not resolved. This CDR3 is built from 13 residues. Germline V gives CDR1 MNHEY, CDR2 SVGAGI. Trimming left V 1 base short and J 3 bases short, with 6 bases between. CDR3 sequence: CASSYYPDYGYTF. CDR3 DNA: TGTGCCAGCAGTTACTATCCTGACTATGGCTACACCTTC.

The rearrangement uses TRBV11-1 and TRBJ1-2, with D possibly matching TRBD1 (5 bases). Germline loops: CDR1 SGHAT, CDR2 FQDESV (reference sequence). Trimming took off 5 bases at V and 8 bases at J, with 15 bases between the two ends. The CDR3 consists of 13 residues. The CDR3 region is CASSGDWERGYTF. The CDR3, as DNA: TGTGCCAGCAGCGGGGACTGGGAACGCGGCTACACCTTC.

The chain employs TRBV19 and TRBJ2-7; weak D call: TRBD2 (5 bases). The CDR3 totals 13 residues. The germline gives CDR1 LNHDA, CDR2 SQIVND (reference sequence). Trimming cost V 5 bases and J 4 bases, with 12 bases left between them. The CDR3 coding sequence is TGTGCCAGTAGTTCCGGGATCGAATACGAGCAGTACTTC. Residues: CASSSGIEYEQYF.

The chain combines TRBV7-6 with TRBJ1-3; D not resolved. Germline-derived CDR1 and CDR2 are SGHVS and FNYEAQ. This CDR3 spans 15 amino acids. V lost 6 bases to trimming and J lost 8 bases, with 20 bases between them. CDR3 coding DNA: TGTGCCAGCAGTTGGTCTGACTCGAAGGGAGACACCATATATTTT. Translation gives CASSWSDSKGDTIYF.

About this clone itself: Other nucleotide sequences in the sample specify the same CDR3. As DNA, the CDR3 is TGTGCCAGCAGTTTGACGGGACAGGGATTTCCACCCAGGGGGGGCTACACCTTC. It encodes CASSLTGQGFPPRGGYTF. The chain uses TRBV25-1 and TRBJ1-2; 9 nucleotides agree with TRBD1. V lost 5 bases and J lost 8; bases outside the gene matches: 21. Germline-derived CDR1 and CDR2 are MGHDK and SYGVNS. CDR3 length equals 18 residues.

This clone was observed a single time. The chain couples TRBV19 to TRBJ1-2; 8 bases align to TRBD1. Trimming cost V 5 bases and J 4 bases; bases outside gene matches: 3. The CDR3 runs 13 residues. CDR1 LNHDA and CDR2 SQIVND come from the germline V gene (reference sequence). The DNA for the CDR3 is TGTGCCAGTAGTTTGGGGACAGGCTATGGCTACACCTTC. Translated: CASSLGTGYGYTF.

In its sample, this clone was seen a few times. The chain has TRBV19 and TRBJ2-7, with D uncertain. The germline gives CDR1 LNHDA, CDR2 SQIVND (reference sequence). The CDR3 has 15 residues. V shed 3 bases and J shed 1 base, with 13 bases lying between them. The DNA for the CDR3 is TGTGCCAGTAGTATTCGTTGGCAGGTGTCCTACGAGCAGTACTTC. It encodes CASSIRWQVSYEQYF. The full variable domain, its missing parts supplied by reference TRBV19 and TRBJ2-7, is DGGITQSPKYLFRKEGQNVTLSCEQNLNHDAMYWYRQDPGQGLRLIYYSQIVNDFQKGDIAEGYSVSREKKESFPLTVTSAQKNPTAFYLCASSIRWQVSYEQYFGPGTRLTVT.

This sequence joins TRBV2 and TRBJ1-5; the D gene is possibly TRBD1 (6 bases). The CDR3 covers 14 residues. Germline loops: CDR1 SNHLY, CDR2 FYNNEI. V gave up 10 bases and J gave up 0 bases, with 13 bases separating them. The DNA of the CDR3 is TGTGCCACCCAGCCGGACAGTAGCAATCAGCCCCAGCATTTT. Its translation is CATQPDSSNQPQHF.

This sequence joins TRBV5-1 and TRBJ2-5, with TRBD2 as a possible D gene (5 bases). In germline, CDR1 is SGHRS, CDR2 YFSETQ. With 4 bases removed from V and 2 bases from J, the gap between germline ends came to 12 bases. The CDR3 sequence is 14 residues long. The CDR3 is CASSLGLHQETQYF. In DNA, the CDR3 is TGCGCCAGCAGCCTTGGACTGCATCAAGAGACCCAGTACTTC. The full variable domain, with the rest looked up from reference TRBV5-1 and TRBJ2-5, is KAGVTQTPRYLIKTRGQQVTLSCSPISGHRSVSWYQQTPGQGLQFLFEYFSETQRNKGNFPGRFSGRQFSNSRSEMNVSTLELGDSALYLCASSLGLHQETQYFGPGTRLLVL.

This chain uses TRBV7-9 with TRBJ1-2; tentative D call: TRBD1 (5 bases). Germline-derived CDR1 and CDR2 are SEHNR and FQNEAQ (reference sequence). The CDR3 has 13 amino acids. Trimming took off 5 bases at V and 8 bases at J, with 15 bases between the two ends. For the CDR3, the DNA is TGTGCCAGCAGCCTTGTCAGGGAAGGCGGCTACACCTTC. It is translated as CASSLVREGGYTF.

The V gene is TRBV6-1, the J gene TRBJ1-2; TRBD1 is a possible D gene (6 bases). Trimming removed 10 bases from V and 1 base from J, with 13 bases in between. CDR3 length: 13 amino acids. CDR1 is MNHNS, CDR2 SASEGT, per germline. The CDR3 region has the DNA TGTGCCACCATGGGGGCGGTTAACTATGGCTACACCTTC. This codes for CATMGAVNYGYTF.

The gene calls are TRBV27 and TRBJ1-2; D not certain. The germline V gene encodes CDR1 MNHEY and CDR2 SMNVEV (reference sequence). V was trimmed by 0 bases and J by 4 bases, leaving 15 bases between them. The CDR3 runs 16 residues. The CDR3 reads CASSLSPRGGRYGYTF. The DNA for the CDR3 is TGTGCCAGCAGTTTATCGCCGCGGGGTGGGCGCTATGGCTACACCTTC.